Included here is one T cell receptor beta chain sequence, with context. The antigen is undetermined. This specimen belongs to a study of T cell responses to AZD1222 COVID-19 vaccine. General observations from the study: Mapped onto spike, vaccine-associated CD4 TCRs spanned it and were dominant at 160-218 and 743-854.

Trimming shortened V by 4 bases and J by 4 bases, and 13 bases separated the two germline ends. The germline V gene has CDR1 MNHEY and CDR2 SVGAGI. This CDR3 has 14 residues. Using immunoSEQ multiplex PCR, the repertoire was profiled, and TCRdb retains in-frame clones only, with some absent. The sample lists 60,000 to 65,000 clones, 65% to 85% occurring once. This clonotype was sampled from an adult in good health. Specimen: peripheral blood, collected on day 0 of AZD1222 vaccination. The chain uses TRBV6-5 and TRBJ1-1, with D possibly matching TRBD1 (5 bases). The DNA of the CDR3 is TGTGCCAGCAGTTTTCAGATTGGGGGCACTGAAGCTTTCTTT. Translated, it gives CASSFQIGGTEAFF.